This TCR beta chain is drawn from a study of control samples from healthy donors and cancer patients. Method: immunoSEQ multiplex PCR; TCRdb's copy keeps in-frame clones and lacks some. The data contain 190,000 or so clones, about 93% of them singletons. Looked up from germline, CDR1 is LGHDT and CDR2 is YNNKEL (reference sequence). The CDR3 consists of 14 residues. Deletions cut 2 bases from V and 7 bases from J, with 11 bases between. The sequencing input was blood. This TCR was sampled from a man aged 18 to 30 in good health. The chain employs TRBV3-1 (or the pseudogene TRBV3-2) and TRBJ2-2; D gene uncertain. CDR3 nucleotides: TGTGCCAGCAGCCAATCTCGAGGCGGCGGGGAGCTGTTTTTT. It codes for CASSQSRGGGELFF.